These T cell receptor beta chains were read from a single sample in a study of CD8 T cells in ankylosing spondylitis. Using its own MiXCR run on the 5' RACE reads, TCRdb lists one record per CDR3 protein. The table has more than 650,000 distinct CDR3 sequences, about 12% seen once. Sequenced input: blood, either unsorted or a sorted T cell fraction (not recorded which). Source of these receptors: a male donor with ankylosing spondylitis. Both conserved end residues are part of each CDR3. The D gene is left open where the match is weak. Clone size is stated in some rows and not others, as once, few, many or a class when expanded.

DNA: TGCGCCAGCAGCAAGGTGGCAGGGTGGATTCAGCCCCAGCATTTT
CDR3: CASSKVAGWIQPQHF
D: .
size: .
J: TRBJ1-5
V: TRBV4-1

DNA: TGTGCCAGCAGTTTATTGGGCGGGAGACTAGTCTTC
CDR3: CASSLLGGRLVF
D: TRBD2
size: few
J: TRBJ2-1
V: TRBV28

DNA: TGTGCCAGCAGAACATCAGGGGGGAGGACAGATACGCAGTATTTT
CDR3: CASRTSGGRTDTQYF
D: .
size: .
J: TRBJ2-3
V: TRBV7-2

DNA: TGTGCCAGCAGCCAGGGGGGTAGTGTTGAGACCCAGTACTTC
CDR3: CASSQGGSVETQYF
D: .
size: .
J: TRBJ2-5
V: TRBV6-1

DNA: TGTGCCAGCAGTTTCGGGACTAGCGGGAAAGCCACCGGGGAGCTGTTTTTT
CDR3: CASSFGTSGKATGELFF
D: TRBD2
size: .
J: TRBJ2-2
V: TRBV28

DNA: TGCGCCAGCAGCCGCTCCCCGAGTGGGGTGGAGACCCAGTACTTC
CDR3: CASSRSPSGVETQYF
D: .
size: few
J: TRBJ2-5
V: TRBV5-1

DNA: TGTGCCAGCAGCGGGGGACAGGGGTCTAATGAAAAACTGTTTTTT
CDR3: CASSGGQGSNEKLFF
D: TRBD1
size: few
J: TRBJ1-4
V: TRBV7-9

DNA: TGTGCCAGCAGCTTAGATCACGGGGATGAAGCTTTCTTT
CDR3: CASSLDHGDEAFF
D: .
size: few
J: TRBJ1-1
V: TRBV11-2

DNA: TGTGCCAGCAGTTTAAGGCCAGGGAGGAACGAGCAGTACTTC
CDR3: CASSLRPGRNEQYF
D: .
size: .
J: TRBJ2-7
V: TRBV12-3/TRBV12-4

DNA: TGTGCCAGCAGCACCACGGGACCGAGCTCCTACGAGCAGTACTTC
CDR3: CASSTTGPSSYEQYF
D: .
size: .
J: TRBJ2-7
V: TRBV5-5

DNA: TGCAGCGCGGGACAGAGTGGAAACACCATATATTTT
CDR3: CSAGQSGNTIYF
D: TRBD1
size: many
J: TRBJ1-3
V: TRBV29-1

DNA: TGCAGGCTCGGGACTACCAACAATGAGCAGTTCTTC
CDR3: CRLGTTNNEQFF
D: TRBD2
size: .
J: TRBJ2-1
V: TRBV20-1

DNA: TGCAGTGCAATAGCGGCTTCACTCTACAATGAGCAGTTCTTC
CDR3: CSAIAASLYNEQFF
D: .
size: few
J: TRBJ2-1
V: TRBV20-1

DNA: TGCAGCGTTGTGGAGGGGGTGAACACTGAAGCTTTCTTT
CDR3: CSVVEGVNTEAFF
D: .
size: few
J: TRBJ1-1
V: TRBV29-1

DNA: TGCAGTGCTAGAGATCGGCTGATTACGCAGTATTTT
CDR3: CSARDRLITQYF
D: .
size: few
J: TRBJ2-3
V: TRBV20-1

DNA: TGTGCCAGCTCCCTTCTGCCGGGACTAGGAAAGACTGATACGCAGTATTTT
CDR3: CASSLLPGLGKTDTQYF
D: TRBD2
size: .
J: TRBJ2-3
V: TRBV18

DNA: TGCAGCGTTGTGGTGGATGAGGGGTCCGAGCAGTACTTC
CDR3: CSVVVDEGSEQYF
D: .
size: .
J: TRBJ2-7
V: TRBV29-1

DNA: TGTGCCAGCAGCGAGAACAGCGGGGGGGAGCAGTACTTC
CDR3: CASSENSGGEQYF
D: TRBD2
size: .
J: TRBJ2-7
V: TRBV3-1

DNA: TGTGCCAGCAGTCCCCCAAGGGGCCTAGGAGGCTACACCTTC
CDR3: CASSPPRGLGGYTF
D: .
size: .
J: TRBJ1-2
V: TRBV28

DNA: TGTGCCAGCACCCCTCGGGGGGCACCCTCCTACGAGCAGTACTTC
CDR3: CASTPRGAPSYEQYF
D: .
size: few
J: TRBJ2-7
V: TRBV6-1

DNA: TGTGCCAGCAGTTCTCGGACTAGCGGGAGCCCCGCTACATGGGAGCAGTTCTTC
CDR3: CASSSRTSGSPATWEQFF
D: TRBD2
size: few
J: TRBJ2-1
V: TRBV12-3/TRBV12-4

DNA: TGCGCCAGCAGCGCAAACAGGGGGCGGGACACTGAAGCTTTCTTT
CDR3: CASSANRGRDTEAFF
D: TRBD1
size: .
J: TRBJ1-1
V: TRBV5-1

DNA: TGTGCCAGCAGCCGAGACTACTGGGAAAACAATGAGCAGTTCTTC
CDR3: CASSRDYWENNEQFF
D: .
size: .
J: TRBJ2-1
V: TRBV6-1

DNA: TGTGCCAGCAGCTTAGGGGCAGGGGTCAATCAGCCCCAGCATTTT
CDR3: CASSLGAGVNQPQHF
D: .
size: few
J: TRBJ1-5
V: TRBV7-6

DNA: TGTGCCAGCAGTTTTATACTGGGAGTTGAGCAGTTCTTC
CDR3: CASSFILGVEQFF
D: .
size: .
J: TRBJ2-1
V: TRBV6-2/TRBV6-3

DNA: TGTGCCAGCAGCCGCAAAGCCTATAATTCACCCCTCCACTTT
CDR3: CASSRKAYNSPLHF
D: .
size: few
J: TRBJ1-6
V: TRBV27

DNA: TGCAGTGCTAGGGTCGGTTTATTGGGAGATAGCAATCAGCCCCAGCATTTT
CDR3: CSARVGLLGDSNQPQHF
D: .
size: few
J: TRBJ1-5
V: TRBV20-1

DNA: TGCAGCGTTTTTGGGACAGGACAAGAGACCCAGTACTTC
CDR3: CSVFGTGQETQYF
D: TRBD1
size: few
J: TRBJ2-5
V: TRBV29-1

DNA: TGTGCCAGCAGTGGATGGGGTAGCGGGAGTGGGACCGGGGAGCTGTTTTTT
CDR3: CASSGWGSGSGTGELFF
D: TRBD2
size: .
J: TRBJ2-2
V: TRBV25-1

DNA: TGTGCCACCAGTGACAACACAGGGCTCCCCTACGAGCAGTACTTC
CDR3: CATSDNTGLPYEQYF
D: .
size: .
J: TRBJ2-7
V: TRBV24-1

DNA: TGCAGTGCTAGAGACCCTAGCGGGAAAGGGGTGACCCAGTACTTC
CDR3: CSARDPSGKGVTQYF
D: TRBD2
size: few
J: TRBJ2-5
V: TRBV20-1

DNA: TGCGCCAGCAGCTACGGACAGTCCGGGGAGACCCAGTACTTC
CDR3: CASSYGQSGETQYF
D: .
size: .
J: TRBJ2-5
V: TRBV5-1

DNA: TGTGCCAGCAGCTTACAACAGGGAGATGAGCAGTTCTTC
CDR3: CASSLQQGDEQFF
D: .
size: .
J: TRBJ2-1
V: TRBV7-2